The TCR beta chain under discussion was sequenced for a study of T cell responses to AZD1222 COVID-19 vaccine. Across the study: Pooling was applied to second doses at about 4 or about 12 weeks. Findings of the study overall: Donors in the cohort were predominantly white British and more often female, and clonal diversity was possibly underestimated. Nearly half of the spike-specific TCRs reportedly recognize variant regions that carry no mutations. Researchers took repertoire samples only after the peak T cell response had come.

V gave up 6 bases and J gave up 0 bases, with 9 bases separating them. The CDR3 totals 13 residues. Per the germline V gene, CDR1 is SNHLY and CDR2 is FYNNEI. The repertoire was sequenced with immunoSEQ multiplex PCR; TCRdb's copy has only in-frame clones and lacks some. The profile shows over 60,000 clones, around 86% of them singletons. About this clone: The target antigen is unknown.

Sequences were derived from peripheral blood, sampled on day 0 of AZD1222 vaccination. This sequence was found in an adult in good health. The chain couples TRBV2 to TRBJ2-7; the D gene is possibly TRBD1 (5 bases). CDR3 nucleotides: TGTGCCAGCAGGTCGACAGACTCCTACGAGCAGTACTTC. It encodes CASRSTDSYEQYF.